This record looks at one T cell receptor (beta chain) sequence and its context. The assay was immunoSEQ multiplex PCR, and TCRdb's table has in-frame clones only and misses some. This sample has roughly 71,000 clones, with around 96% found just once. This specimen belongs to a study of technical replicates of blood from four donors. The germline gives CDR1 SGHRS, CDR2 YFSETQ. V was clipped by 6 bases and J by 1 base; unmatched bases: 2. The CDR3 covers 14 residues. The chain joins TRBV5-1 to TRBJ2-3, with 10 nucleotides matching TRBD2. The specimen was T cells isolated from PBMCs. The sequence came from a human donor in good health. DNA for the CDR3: TGCGCCAGCACAAGCGGGAGGGGCACAGATACGCAGTATTTT. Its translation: CASTSGRGTDTQYF.